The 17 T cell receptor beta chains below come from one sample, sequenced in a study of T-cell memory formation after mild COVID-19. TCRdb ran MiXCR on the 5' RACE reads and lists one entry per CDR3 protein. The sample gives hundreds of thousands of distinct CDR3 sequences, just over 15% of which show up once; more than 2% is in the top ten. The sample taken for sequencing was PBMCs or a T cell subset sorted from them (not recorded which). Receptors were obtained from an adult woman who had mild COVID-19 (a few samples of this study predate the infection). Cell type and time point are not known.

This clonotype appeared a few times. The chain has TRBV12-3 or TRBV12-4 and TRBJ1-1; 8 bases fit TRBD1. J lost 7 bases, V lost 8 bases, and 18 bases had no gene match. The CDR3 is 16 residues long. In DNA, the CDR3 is TGTGCCAGCCGAACAAGCCGCCTCCAGGGGGCGAATGAAGCTTTCTTT. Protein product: CASRTSRLQGANEAFF.

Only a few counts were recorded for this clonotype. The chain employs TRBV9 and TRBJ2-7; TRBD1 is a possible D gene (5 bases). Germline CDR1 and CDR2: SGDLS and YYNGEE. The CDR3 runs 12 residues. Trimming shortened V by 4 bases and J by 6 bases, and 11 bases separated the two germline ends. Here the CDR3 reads CASSSGLGEQYF. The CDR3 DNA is TGTGCCAGCAGCTCAGGGTTGGGCGAGCAGTACTTC.

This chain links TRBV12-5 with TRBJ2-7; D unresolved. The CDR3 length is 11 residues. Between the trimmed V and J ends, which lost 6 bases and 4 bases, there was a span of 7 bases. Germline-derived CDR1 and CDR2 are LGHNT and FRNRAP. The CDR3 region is CASGPLYEQYF. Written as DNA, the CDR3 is TGTGCTAGTGGGCCCCTATACGAGCAGTACTTC.

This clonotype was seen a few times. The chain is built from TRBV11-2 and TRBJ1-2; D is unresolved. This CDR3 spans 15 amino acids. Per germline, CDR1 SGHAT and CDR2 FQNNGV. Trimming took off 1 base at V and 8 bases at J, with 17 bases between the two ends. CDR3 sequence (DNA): TGTGCCAGCAGCTTAGTGGACTCGGTGATCGGGGGCTACACCTTC. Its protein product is CASSLVDSVIGGYTF.

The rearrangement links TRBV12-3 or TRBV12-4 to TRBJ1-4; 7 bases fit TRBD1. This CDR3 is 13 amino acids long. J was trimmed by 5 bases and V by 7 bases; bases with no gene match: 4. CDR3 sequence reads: CASTQGGNEKLFF. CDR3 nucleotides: TGTGCCAGCACCCAGGGGGGCAATGAAAAACTGTTTTTT.

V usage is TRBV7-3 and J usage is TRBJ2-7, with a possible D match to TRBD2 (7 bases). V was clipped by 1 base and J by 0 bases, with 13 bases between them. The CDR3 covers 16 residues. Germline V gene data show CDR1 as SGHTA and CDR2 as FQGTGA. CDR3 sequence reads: CASSLIGGGASYEQYF. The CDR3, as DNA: TGTGCCAGCAGCTTAATTGGAGGGGGGGCCTCCTACGAGCAGTACTTC.

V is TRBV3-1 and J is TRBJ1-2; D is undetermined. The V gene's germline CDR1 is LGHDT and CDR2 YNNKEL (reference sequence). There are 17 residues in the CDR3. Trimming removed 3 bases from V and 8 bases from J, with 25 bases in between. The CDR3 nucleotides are TGTGCCAGCAGCCAGCGTGGACGTGCCACGGATAAAGAGGGCTACACCTTC. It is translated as CASSQRGRATDKEGYTF.

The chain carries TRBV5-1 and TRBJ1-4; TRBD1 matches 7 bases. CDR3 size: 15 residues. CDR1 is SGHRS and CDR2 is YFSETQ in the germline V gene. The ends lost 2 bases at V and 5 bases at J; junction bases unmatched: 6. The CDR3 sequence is CASSLTDRSNEKLFF. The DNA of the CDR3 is TGCGCCAGCAGCTTAACGGACAGGTCCAATGAAAAACTGTTTTTT.

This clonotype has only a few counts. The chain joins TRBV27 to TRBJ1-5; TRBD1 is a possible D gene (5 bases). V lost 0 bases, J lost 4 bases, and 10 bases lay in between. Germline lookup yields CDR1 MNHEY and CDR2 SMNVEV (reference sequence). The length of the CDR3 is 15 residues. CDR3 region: CASSLSAGANQPQHF. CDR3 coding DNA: TGTGCCAGCAGTTTATCAGCCGGGGCTAATCAGCCCCAGCATTTT.

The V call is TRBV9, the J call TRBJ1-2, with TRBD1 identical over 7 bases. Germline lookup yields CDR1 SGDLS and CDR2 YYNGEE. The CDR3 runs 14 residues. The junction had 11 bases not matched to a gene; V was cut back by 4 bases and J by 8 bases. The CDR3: CASSTSGTARGYTF. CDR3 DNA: TGTGCCAGCAGCACTTCTGGGACAGCGAGAGGCTACACCTTC. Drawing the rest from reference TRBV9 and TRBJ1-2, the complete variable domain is DSGVTQTPKHLITATGQRVTLRCSPRSGDLSVYWYQQSLDQGLQFLIQYYNGEERAKGNILERFSAQQFPDLHSELNLSSLELGDSALYFCASSTSGTARGYTFGSGTRLTVV.

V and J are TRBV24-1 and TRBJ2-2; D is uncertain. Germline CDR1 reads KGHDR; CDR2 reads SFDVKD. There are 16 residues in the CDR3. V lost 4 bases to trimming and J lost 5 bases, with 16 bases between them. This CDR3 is CATSEGLPVRTGELFF. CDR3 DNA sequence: TGTGCCACCAGTGAGGGTCTCCCGGTTAGGACCGGGGAGCTGTTTTTT.

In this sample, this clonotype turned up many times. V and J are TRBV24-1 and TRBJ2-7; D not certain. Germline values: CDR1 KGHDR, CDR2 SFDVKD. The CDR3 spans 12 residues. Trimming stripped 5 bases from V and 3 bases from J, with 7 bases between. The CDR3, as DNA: TGTGCCACCAGTGGAGCTTTCTACGAGCAGTACTTC. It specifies CATSGAFYEQYF.

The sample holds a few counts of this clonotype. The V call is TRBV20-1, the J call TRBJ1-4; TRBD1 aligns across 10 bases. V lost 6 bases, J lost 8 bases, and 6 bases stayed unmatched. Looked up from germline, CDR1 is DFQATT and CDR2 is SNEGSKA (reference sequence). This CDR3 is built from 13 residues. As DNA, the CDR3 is TGCAGTGCCGAGGGACAGGGGAGAGAAAAACTGTTTTTT. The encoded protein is CSAEGQGREKLFF.

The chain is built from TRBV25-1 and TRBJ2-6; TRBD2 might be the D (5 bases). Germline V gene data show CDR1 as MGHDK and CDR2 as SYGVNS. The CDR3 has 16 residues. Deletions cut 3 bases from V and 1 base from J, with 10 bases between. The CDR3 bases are TGTGCCAGCAGTGATAGCCGGAGGTCTGGGGCCAACGTCCTGACTTTC. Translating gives CASSDSRRSGANVLTF.

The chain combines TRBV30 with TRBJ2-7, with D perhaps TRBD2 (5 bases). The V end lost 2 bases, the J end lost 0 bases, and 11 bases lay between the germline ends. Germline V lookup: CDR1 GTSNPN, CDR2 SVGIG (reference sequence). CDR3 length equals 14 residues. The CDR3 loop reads CAWSRTGSSYEQYF. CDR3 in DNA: TGTGCCTGGAGTCGGACGGGGTCCTCCTACGAGCAGTACTTC.

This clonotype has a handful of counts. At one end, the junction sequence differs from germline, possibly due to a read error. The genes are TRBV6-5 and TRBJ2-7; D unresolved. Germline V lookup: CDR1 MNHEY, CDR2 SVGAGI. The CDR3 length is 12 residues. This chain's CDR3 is CASTLSQLSWEF. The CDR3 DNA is TGTGCCAGCACTCTCTCTCAACTCTCGTGGGAATTC.

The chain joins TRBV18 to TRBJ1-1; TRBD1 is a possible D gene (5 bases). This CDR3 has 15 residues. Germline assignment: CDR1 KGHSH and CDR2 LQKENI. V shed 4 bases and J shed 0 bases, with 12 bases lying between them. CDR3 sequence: CASSLIDSLNTEAFF. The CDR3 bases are TGTGCCAGCTCACTGATCGACAGCCTGAACACTGAAGCTTTCTTT.